This T cell receptor beta chain was retrieved from a study of T cells in Graves' hyperthyroidism and ophthalmopathy. Study-level points and caveats: Ophthalmopathy was identified by the model a median about six months ahead of onset.

This clonotype was counted only a few times. What it binds is unknown. What was amplified from RNA transcripts were TCR beta CDR3 regions. A set of HTBI primers served as the primers for a first-round RT-PCR of the TCR CDR3. MiXCR was run by TCRdb on the multiplex PCR reads, yielding one entry per CDR3 protein. The sample records a few hundred thousand distinct CDR3 sequences, 15% to 20% being singletons. Unmatched junction bases numbered 7, after V lost 0 bases and J lost 13 bases. Looked up from germline, CDR1 is LNHDA and CDR2 is SQIVND (reference sequence). This CDR3 region has 13 residues. Material for sequencing was blood. This receptor was obtained from a man aged 45-65 years with Graves' ophthalmopathy. This chain joins TRBV19 and TRBJ1-1; 8 nucleotides agree with TRBD1. The chain's CDR3 is CASSIDGQGRVFF. The CDR3 DNA reads TGTGCCAGTAGTATAGATGGACAGGGACGAGTTTTCTTT.